These 23 T cell receptor beta chains originate from one sample sequenced in a study of blood T cell repertoires in COVID-19. Data came from immunoSEQ multiplex PCR; TCRdb stores just in-frame clones and leaves some out. The table lists approximately 200,000 clones, about 91% of them singletons. What was sequenced was peripheral blood. Receptor source: a woman in her twenties or thirties with acute or convalescent COVID-19.

The V call is TRBV25-1, the J call TRBJ1-4, with D possibly matching TRBD1 (5 bases). Trimming removed 5 bases from V and 3 bases from J, with 19 bases in between. The CDR3 totals 17 residues. In germline, CDR1 is MGHDK, CDR2 SYGVNS. The CDR3 DNA sequence: TGTGCCAGCAGTCCCCCGCAGGGTGGGCTTGCTAATGAAAAACTGTTTTTT. It yields the protein CASSPPQGGLANEKLFF.

V is TRBV24-1 and J is TRBJ2-3, with D tentatively TRBD2 (6 bases). V dropped 9 bases and J dropped 3 bases, with 12 bases sitting between them. The CDR3 length is 13 residues. CDR1 and CDR2 (germline): KGHDR, SFDVKD. CDR3 sequence reads: CATDGGSTDTQYF. In DNA form, the CDR3 reads TGTGCCACCGATGGAGGGAGTACAGATACGCAGTATTTT.

This clone was recorded a few times. The rearrangement joins TRBV5-1 to TRBJ2-1; TRBD2 agrees at 14 bases. This CDR3 has 19 residues. Unmatched junction bases numbered 12, after V lost 4 bases and J lost 3 bases. The germline gives CDR1 SGHRS, CDR2 YFSETQ. CDR3 in amino acids: CASSLRLAGGPSDYNEQFF. CDR3 DNA sequence: TGCGCCAGCAGCCTCCGACTAGCGGGAGGGCCATCTGACTACAATGAGCAGTTCTTC.

The V and J genes are TRBV28 and TRBJ1-2; TRBD1 matches at 7 bases. With 4 bases clipped from V and 1 base from J, the junction kept 12 bases outside the gene matches. Looked up from germline, CDR1 is MDHEN and CDR2 is SYDVKM. The CDR3 has 17 amino acids. DNA for the CDR3: TGTGCCAGCAGTTCTGATTCCGGGACAGAGATTAACTATGGCTACACCTTC. Residues: CASSSDSGTEINYGYTF.

The V call is TRBV5-1, the J call TRBJ1-4; D is possibly TRBD1 (6 bases). Germline V CDR1 and CDR2: SGHRS, YFSETQ. The ends were cut back, 4 bases at V and 7 bases at J, with 11 bases in the middle. This CDR3 has 13 amino acids. The CDR3, as DNA: TGCGCCAGCAGCGAACAGGGAAGTGAAAAACTGTTTTTT. Translation gives CASSEQGSEKLFF.

This clone was seen once. This chain uses TRBV6-6 with TRBJ1-3; 9 bases line up with TRBD1. After removal of 6 bases from V and 4 bases from J, the junction contained 4 bases not matched to a gene. The CDR3 length is 14 residues. The germline CDR1 and CDR2 sequences are MNHNY and SVGAGI (reference sequence). The CDR3 reads CASSRTGDGNTIYF. The CDR3 coding sequence is TGTGCCAGCAGCCGGACAGGGGACGGAAACACCATATATTTT.

The chain's CDR3 is CSASKGGAGYGYTF. In DNA form, the CDR3 reads TGCAGTGCTAGTAAGGGGGGGGCCGGCTATGGCTACACCTTC. The chain combines TRBV20-1 with TRBJ1-2; possibly TRBD1 for D (6 bases). Germline values: CDR1 DFQATT, CDR2 SNEGSKA (reference sequence). The CDR3 covers 14 residues. V was shortened by 3 bases and J by 4 bases, with 15 bases between the two germline ends.

This chain joins TRBV12-3 or TRBV12-4 and TRBJ1-3; D call uncertain. The CDR3 is 13 residues long. The V gene lost 1 base and the J gene lost 10 bases, with 11 bases spanning the gap. CDR3 loop: CASSLESPGTIYF. In nucleotides, the CDR3 is TGTGCCAGCAGTTTAGAATCTCCGGGGACCATATATTTT.

On this clone: The sample carries other DNA sequences with the same CDR3. The rearrangement links TRBV3-1 (or the pseudogene TRBV3-2) to TRBJ2-2; no definite D call. V lost 2 bases, J lost 8 bases, and 3 bases lay in between. The CDR3 is 11 amino acids. Germline V CDR1 and CDR2: LGHDT, YNNKEL (reference sequence). Here the CDR3 reads CASSQLGELFF. CDR3 DNA sequence: TGTGCCAGCAGCCAACTGGGGGAGCTGTTTTTT.

This chain uses TRBV6-2 or TRBV6-3 with TRBJ1-2, with 7 bases aligning to TRBD1. CDR3 size: 14 residues. J gave up 4 bases and V 5 bases, and 7 bases lay outside the gene matches. CDR1 MNHEY and CDR2 SVGEGT come from the germline V gene. The CDR3 protein is CASSASGTVYGYTF. The CDR3 DNA reads TGTGCCAGCAGTGCCTCCGGGACAGTCTATGGCTACACCTTC.

The chain recombines TRBV28 with TRBJ2-7; possible D gene TRBD2, 6 bases. The germline gives CDR1 MDHEN, CDR2 SYDVKM. With 6 bases removed from V and 0 bases from J, the gap between germline ends came to 18 bases. The CDR3 spans 16 residues. In DNA form, the CDR3 reads TGTGCCAGCAGCCTCACCCCGCGGGGAAGCTCCTACGAGCAGTACTTC. Its translation: CASSLTPRGSSYEQYF.

V gene TRBV7-9 combines with J gene TRBJ2-1, with D tentatively TRBD2 (6 bases). The V gene's germline CDR1 is SEHNR and CDR2 FQNEAQ (reference sequence). The germline V and J ends were trimmed by 3 bases and 10 bases, with 16 bases remaining between them. The CDR3 runs 14 residues. The CDR3 sequence is CASSFSGVYGEQFF. CDR3 sequence (DNA): TGTGCCAGCAGCTTTTCGGGAGTCTATGGGGAGCAGTTCTTC.

J is TRBJ2-5 and V is TRBV27; TRBD1 might be the D (6 bases). Germline loops: CDR1 MNHEY, CDR2 SMNVEV (reference sequence). This CDR3 contains 14 residues. V was shortened by 0 bases and J by 7 bases, with 12 bases between the two germline ends. CDR3 protein: CASSLSRGEGTQYF. CDR3 nucleotides: TGTGCCAGCAGTTTATCCAGGGGCGAGGGGACCCAGTACTTC.

This sequence joins TRBV28 and TRBJ1-6, with a possible D match to TRBD1 (5 bases). The CDR3 spans 15 residues. The ends were cut back, 3 bases at V and 9 bases at J, with 15 bases in the middle. CDR1 and CDR2 (germline): MDHEN, SYDVKM. This CDR3 is CASSLAGGVGSPLHF. The CDR3 coding sequence is TGTGCCAGCAGTTTGGCAGGAGGGGTAGGTTCACCCCTCCACTTT.

This clone has only one observation. The chain employs TRBV20-1 and TRBJ1-2; D remains unclear. This CDR3 spans 12 amino acids. V was pared by 3 bases and J by 0 bases, with 5 bases between. Germline loops: CDR1 DFQATT, CDR2 SNEGSKA (reference sequence). CDR3 amino acids: CSASPANYGYTF. CDR3 sequence (DNA): TGCAGTGCTAGTCCAGCTAACTATGGCTACACCTTC.

The gene calls are TRBV7-2 and TRBJ2-1; 8 bases match TRBD2. Germline V gene lookup returns CDR1 SGHTA and CDR2 FQGNSA. J gave up 4 bases and V 1 base, and 3 bases lay outside the gene matches. This CDR3 spans 15 amino acids. As DNA, the CDR3 is TGTGCCAGCAGCTTAGAGGTAGCGGGGTACAATGAGCAGTTCTTC. Translated: CASSLEVAGYNEQFF. Variable domain in full (rest from reference TRBV7-2 and TRBJ2-1): GAGVSQSPSNKVTEKGKDVELRCDPISGHTALYWYRQSLGQGLEFLIYFQGNSAPDKSGLPSDRFSAERTGGSVSTLTIQRTQQEDSAVYLCASSLEVAGYNEQFFGPGTRLTVL.

V usage is TRBV7-9 and J usage is TRBJ1-1; D remains unclear. The V gene's germline CDR1 is SEHNR and CDR2 FQNEAQ (reference sequence). The CDR3 consists of 13 residues. The V and J ends lost 2 bases and 12 bases respectively, with 16 bases between them. Here the CDR3 reads CASSLSLGGPTFF. The CDR3 nucleotides are TGTGCCAGCAGCTTATCTTTGGGAGGGCCCACTTTCTTT.

This clone was detected a few times. The genes are TRBV5-6 and TRBJ2-1; 10 bases line up with TRBD1. Trimming cost V 3 bases and J 4 bases; bases outside gene matches: 4. CDR1 and CDR2 (germline): SGHDT, YYEEEE. The CDR3 runs to 15 residues. The CDR3: CASSYRDRGYNEQFF. CDR3 bases: TGTGCCAGCAGCTACCGGGACAGGGGTTACAATGAGCAGTTCTTC.

This sequence joins TRBV2 and TRBJ2-4; 10 positions match TRBD2. V was clipped by 7 bases and J by 8 bases; unmatched bases: 8. CDR3 length: 14 amino acids. Per germline, CDR1 SNHLY and CDR2 FYNNEI. The CDR3 DNA follows: TGTGCCAGCACGGAAACTAGCGGGAAACACATTCAGTACTTC. Protein product: CASTETSGKHIQYF.

The chain has TRBV28 and TRBJ1-1; 10 bases fit TRBD1. The J segment lost 3 bases and the V segment lost 1 base, leaving 5 bases of the junction unmatched. Germline CDR1 and CDR2: MDHEN and SYDVKM. The CDR3 totals 16 residues. DNA of the CDR3: TGTGCCAGCAGTTTATTGGGGACAGGGGTCGACACTGAAGCTTTCTTT. Its protein product is CASSLLGTGVDTEAFF.

The chain has TRBV3-1 (or the pseudogene TRBV3-2) and TRBJ2-5, with D possibly TRBD2 on 5 matching bases. V lost 0 bases and J lost 9, with 8 bases in between. The CDR3 totals 12 residues. Germline lookup yields CDR1 LGHDT and CDR2 YNNKEL (reference sequence). The DNA for the CDR3 is TGTGCCAGCAGCCAAGACGCGCGGGCCCAGTACTTC. Its translation: CASSQDARAQYF.

The V gene is TRBV4-1, the J gene TRBJ2-2; D is ambiguous. The germline CDR1 and CDR2 sequences are MGHRA and YSYEKL. The V and J ends lost 8 bases and 5 bases respectively, with 12 bases between them. The length of the CDR3 is 13 residues. The CDR3 protein is CASRSVRTGELFF. The CDR3 nucleotides are TGCGCCAGCCGGAGCGTTAGGACCGGGGAGCTGTTTTTT.

The rearrangement joins TRBV9 to TRBJ2-2; 8 bases line up with TRBD2. Trimming cost V 0 bases and J 6 bases; bases outside gene matches: 7. The CDR3 extends over 16 amino acids. Germline values: CDR1 SGDLS, CDR2 YYNGEE. The CDR3 protein is CASSVGPGTSAGELFF. The DNA of the CDR3 is TGTGCCAGCAGCGTAGGTCCCGGGACTAGTGCCGGGGAGCTGTTTTTT.